This T cell receptor beta chain was sequenced during a study of PD-1 blockade in classical Hodgkin lymphoma. A few counts support this clone. What it binds is unknown. Libraries were prepared by immunoSEQ multiplex PCR; TCRdb keeps only in-frame clonotypes and omits some of them. Here the sample spans 46,000 or so clones, around 78% being singletons. The time point here: cycle 4 day 1 (C4D1), after less than 7 weeks of nivolumab. All patients experienced relapse after autologous stem cell transplantation, and brentuximab vedotin exposure was variable. The germline V gene has CDR1 SGHRS and CDR2 YFSETQ. The CDR3 runs to 16 residues. The germline V and J ends were trimmed by 0 bases and 2 bases, with 12 bases remaining between them. Whole-study results and caveats: Before treatment, TCR diversity in newly diagnosed patients was reportedly lower than in healthy donors. The drivers behind the repertoire differences, possibly disease activity or prior therapy, remain undefined. CD4+ TCR diversity rose significantly by C4D1, and CD8+ TCR diversity did not.

The V call is TRBV5-1, the J call TRBJ2-4; D possibly corresponds to TRBD1 (5 bases). This sequence originates from a human donor with classical Hodgkin lymphoma. The input for sequencing was peripheral blood mononuclear cells (PBMCs), taken before the fourth cycle of nivolumab. CDR3 in DNA: TGCGCCAGCAGCTTGGCTCAGGCAGGGTCCAAAAACATTCAGTACTTC. Protein product: CASSLAQAGSKNIQYF.